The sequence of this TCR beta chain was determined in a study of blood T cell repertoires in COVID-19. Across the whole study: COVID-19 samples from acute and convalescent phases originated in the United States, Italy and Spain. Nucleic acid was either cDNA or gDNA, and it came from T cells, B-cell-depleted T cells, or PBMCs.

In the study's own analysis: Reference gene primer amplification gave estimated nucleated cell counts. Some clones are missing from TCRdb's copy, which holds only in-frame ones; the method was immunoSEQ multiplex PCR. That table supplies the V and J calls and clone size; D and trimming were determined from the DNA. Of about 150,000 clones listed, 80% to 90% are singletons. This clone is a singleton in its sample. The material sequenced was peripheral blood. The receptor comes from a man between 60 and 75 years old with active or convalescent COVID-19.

The CDR3 sequence is CASSTQGSGELFF. The CDR3 nucleotides are TGTGCCAGCAGTACCCAGGGGAGCGGGGAGCTGTTTTTT. This chain uses TRBV6-5 with TRBJ2-2, with D possibly matching TRBD1 (6 bases). V dropped 5 bases and J dropped 7 bases, with 11 bases sitting between them. The CDR3 totals 13 residues. Germline V CDR1 and CDR2: MNHEY, SVGAGI.